The present entry profiles one TCR beta chain with its context. Antigen: not known. The CDR3 spans 21 residues. The V gene's germline CDR1 is LNHDA and CDR2 SQIVND (reference sequence). The germline V and J ends were trimmed by 5 bases and 2 bases, with 33 bases remaining between them. The data stem from a study of cytomegalovirus exposure and HLA in healthy donors. Study context: HLA-typed donors were the source of tens of millions of unique TCRs held in an early data release. The study placed about 86% of its roughly 410 genotyped donors in the Caucasian-associated ancestry cluster. Study-level findings and limits: Cytomegalovirus status was reportedly diagnosed by the classifier with high sensitivity and specificity.

Use of 60 Vbeta and 13 Jbeta primers characterized the PCR. Sequencing was performed with immunoSEQ multiplex PCR; in TCRdb, only in-frame clones are kept and a portion is missing. This table holds 130,000 or so clones, over 75% found once. V gene TRBV19 combines with J gene TRBJ1-2; unclear D gene. This receptor was identified in a young man in good health and CMV-seronegative. Sequencing was done on a sample of PBMCs. As DNA, the CDR3 is TGTGCCAGTAGTCCCCGCCGAAACGGAAGGGCGGGCCCGTACCTCAACTATGGCTACACCTTC. Its protein is CASSPRRNGRAGPYLNYGYTF.